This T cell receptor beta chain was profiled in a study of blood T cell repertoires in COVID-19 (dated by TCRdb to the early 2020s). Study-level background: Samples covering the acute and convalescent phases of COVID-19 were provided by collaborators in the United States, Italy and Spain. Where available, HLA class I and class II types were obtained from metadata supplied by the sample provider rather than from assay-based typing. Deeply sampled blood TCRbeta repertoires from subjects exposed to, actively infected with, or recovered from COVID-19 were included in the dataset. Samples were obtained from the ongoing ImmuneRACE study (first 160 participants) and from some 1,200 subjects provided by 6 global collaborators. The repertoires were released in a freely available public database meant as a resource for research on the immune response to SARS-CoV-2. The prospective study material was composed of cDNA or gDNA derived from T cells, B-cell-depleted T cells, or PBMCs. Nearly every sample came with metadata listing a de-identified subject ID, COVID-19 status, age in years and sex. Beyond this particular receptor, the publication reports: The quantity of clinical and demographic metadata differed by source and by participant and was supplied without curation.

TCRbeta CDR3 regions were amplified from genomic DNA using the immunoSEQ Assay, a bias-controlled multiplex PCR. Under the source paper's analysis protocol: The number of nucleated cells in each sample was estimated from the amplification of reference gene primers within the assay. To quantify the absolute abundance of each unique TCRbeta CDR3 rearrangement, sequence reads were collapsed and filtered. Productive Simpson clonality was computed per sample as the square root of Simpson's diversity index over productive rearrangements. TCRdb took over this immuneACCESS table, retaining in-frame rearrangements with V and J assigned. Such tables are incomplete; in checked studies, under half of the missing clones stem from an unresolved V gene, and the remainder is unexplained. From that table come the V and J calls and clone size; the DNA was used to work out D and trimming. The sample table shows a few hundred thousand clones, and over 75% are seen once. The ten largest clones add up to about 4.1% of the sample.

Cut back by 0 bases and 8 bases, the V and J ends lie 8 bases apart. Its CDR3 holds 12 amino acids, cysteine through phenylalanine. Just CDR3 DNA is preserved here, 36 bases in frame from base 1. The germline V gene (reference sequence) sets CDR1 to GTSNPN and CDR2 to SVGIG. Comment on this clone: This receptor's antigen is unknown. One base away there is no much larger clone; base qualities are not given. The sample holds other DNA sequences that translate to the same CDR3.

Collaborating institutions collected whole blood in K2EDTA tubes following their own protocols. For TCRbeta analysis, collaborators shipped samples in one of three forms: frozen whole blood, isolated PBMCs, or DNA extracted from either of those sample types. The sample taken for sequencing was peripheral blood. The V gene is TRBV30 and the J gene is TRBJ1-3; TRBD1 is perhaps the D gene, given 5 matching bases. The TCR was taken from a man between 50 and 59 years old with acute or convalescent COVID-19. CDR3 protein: CAWSVGGDTIYF. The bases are TGTGCCTGGAGTGTGGGGGGAGACACCATATATTTT. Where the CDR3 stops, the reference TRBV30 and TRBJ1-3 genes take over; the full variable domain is SQTIHQWPATLVQPVGSPLSLECTVEGTSNPNLYWYRQAAGRGLQLLFYSVGIGQISSEVPQNLSASRPQDRQFILSSKKLLLSDSGFYLCAWSVGGDTIYFGEGSWLTVV.